Listed below are T cell receptor beta chains from one sample, sequenced in a study of T cells expressing NK-cell markers. TCRdb reprocessed the 5' RACE reads and stores each CDR3 protein as one record, lacking DNA. Its clone listing holds about 160,000 distinct CDR3 sequences. What was sequenced was blood T cells: a sorted CD56 or NKG2C T cell subset, CD4+ or CD8+ T cells, or bulk PBMC T cells (not recorded which). These receptors were obtained from a woman between 18 and 69 years old in good health. Each CDR3 is given with its conserved first and last residue.

length: 14; V: TRBV5-1; J: TRBJ1-2; CDR3: CASSLEYTSYGYTF
length: 16; V: TRBV3-1; J: TRBJ2-3; CDR3: CASSRLGDPAADTQYF
length: 14; V: TRBV7-8; J: TRBJ1-6; CDR3: CASSLGRGSTPLHF
length: 15; V: TRBV7-9; J: TRBJ2-2; CDR3: CASSLESGNTGELFF
length: 14; V: TRBV20-1; J: TRBJ1-5; CDR3: CSAREGAVNQPQHF
length: 15; V: TRBV5-1; J: TRBJ2-5; CDR3: CASSPEGSTGETQYF
length: 18; V: TRBV23-1; J: TRBJ2-5; CDR3: CASSQVRWDIISRETQYF
length: 13; V: TRBV5-5; J: TRBJ2-1; CDR3: CASSHPPSNEQFF
length: 13; V: TRBV6-1; J: TRBJ1-1; CDR3: CASRPGLVTEAFF
length: 11; V: TRBV6-2/TRBV6-3; J: TRBJ2-1; CDR3: CASSPYNEQFF
length: 15; V: TRBV5-1; J: TRBJ2-2; CDR3: CASSLDTVNTGELFF
length: 13; V: TRBV2; J: TRBJ2-7; CDR3: CASEPVREVEQYF
length: 13; V: TRBV12-3/TRBV12-4; J: TRBJ2-5; CDR3: CASSFRDEETQYF
length: 14; V: TRBV10-3; J: TRBJ2-7; CDR3: CAVSTGTDAYEQYF
length: 18; V: TRBV7-8; J: TRBJ2-5; CDR3: CASSLGSGRGGGGETQYF
length: 14; V: TRBV7-9; J: TRBJ2-1; CDR3: CASSPRTSGSEQFF
length: 13; V: TRBV10-3; J: TRBJ2-7; CDR3: CAIKPQGNYEQYF
length: 12; V: TRBV28; J: TRBJ2-6; CDR3: CASIGTTSVLTF
length: 16; V: TRBV3-1; J: TRBJ1-1; CDR3: CASSQDLRGSNTEAFF
length: 15; V: TRBV11-3; J: TRBJ2-4; CDR3: CASSRGPGVGNIQYF
length: 14; V: TRBV12-3/TRBV12-4; J: TRBJ2-1; CDR3: CASRPGRVSDEQFF
length: 16; V: TRBV29-1; J: TRBJ1-1; CDR3: CSVYGGQGFMNTEAFF
length: 16; V: TRBV4-2; J: TRBJ2-1; CDR3: CASSRLSGGATDEQFF
length: 17; V: TRBV10-3; J: TRBJ2-5; CDR3: CAISESTRQGARETQYF
length: 15; V: TRBV7-2; J: TRBJ1-1; CDR3: CASSLGGAGNTEAFF
length: 16; V: TRBV6-5; J: TRBJ2-5; CDR3: CASSYPPDRGEETQYF
length: 16; V: TRBV10-3; J: TRBJ2-6; CDR3: CAISGLGGTGANVLTF
length: 13; V: TRBV9; J: TRBJ2-1; CDR3: CASSQDGYNEQFF
length: 16; V: TRBV15; J: TRBJ2-7; CDR3: CATSRDLGTGGYEQYF
length: 13; V: TRBV7-6; J: TRBJ2-1; CDR3: CASSLAIINEQFF
length: 16; V: TRBV5-1; J: TRBJ2-5; CDR3: CASSLSPSGSGETQYF
length: 14; V: TRBV7-2; J: TRBJ1-5; CDR3: CASSGDRGNQPQHF
length: 16; V: TRBV20-1; J: TRBJ1-5; CDR3: CSAREIGDYSNQPQHF
length: 15; V: TRBV7-9; J: TRBJ1-1; CDR3: CASSPPGYRNTEAFF
length: 14; V: TRBV4-1; J: TRBJ2-5; CDR3: CASSQPRAGETQYF
length: 18; V: TRBV7-3; J: TRBJ2-5; CDR3: CASSPPSPGLGVRETQYF
length: 12; V: TRBV5-8; J: TRBJ1-2; CDR3: CASSPQGAGYTF
length: 14; V: TRBV6-5; J: TRBJ1-1; CDR3: CASSYYRDNTEAFF
length: 12; V: TRBV5-6; J: TRBJ2-7; CDR3: CASGLATNEQYF
length: 14; V: TRBV20-1; J: TRBJ1-1; CDR3: CSAGQGEENTEAFF
length: 15; V: TRBV2; J: TRBJ1-5; CDR3: CASRRDSHSNQPQHF